This entry lists 27 T cell receptor beta chains sequenced from one sample in a study of early T cells in non-severe SARS-CoV-2 infection. TCRdb ran MiXCR on the 5' RACE reads and lists one entry per CDR3 protein. The data hold some 76,000 distinct CDR3 sequences, with roughly an eighth observed a single time. The sequencing sample was made of whole blood. All receptors come from an adult who was a healthcare worker with PCR-confirmed SARS-CoV-2 infection or an uninfected control (not recorded which).

The sample holds many counts of this clonotype. The V and J genes are TRBV5-1 and TRBJ2-3; D call uncertain. V was trimmed by 2 bases and J by 2 bases, leaving 9 bases between them. Germline CDR1 reads SGHRS; CDR2 reads YFSETQ. This CDR3 region has 14 residues. The CDR3 bases are TGCGCCAGCAGCTTAGCCCATTTCACAGATACGCAGTATTTT. It specifies CASSLAHFTDTQYF.

There are a few counts of this clonotype. The chain links TRBV7-9 to TRBJ1-3; D is uncertain. The CDR3 loop spans 16 amino acids. The V gene's germline CDR1 is SEHNR and CDR2 FQNEAQ (reference sequence). V lost 0 bases and J lost 1, with 10 bases in between. This CDR3 reads CASSLAGRGSGNTIYF. The CDR3 DNA is TGTGCCAGCAGCTTAGCAGGCAGAGGATCTGGAAACACCATATATTTT. The entire variable domain, with the rest obtained from reference TRBV7-9 and TRBJ1-3, is as follows: DTGVSQNPRHKITKRGQNVTFRCDPISEHNRLYWYRQTLGQGPEFLTYFQNEAQLEKSRLLSDRFSAERPKGSFSTLEIQRTEQGDSAMYLCASSLAGRGSGNTIYFGEGSWLTVV.

At least ten counts were recorded for this clonotype. The CDR3 nucleotides are TGTGCCAGCAGCGCCGGGACAGCTCACGGTGAAGCTTTCTTT. Amino acids: CASSAGTAHGEAFF. The chain recombines TRBV7-3 with TRBJ1-1, with 7 nucleotides matching TRBD1. Germline CDR1 SGHTA, CDR2 FQGTGA. With V trimmed by 5 bases and J by 7 bases, 10 bases remained unmatched. The CDR3 spans 14 residues.

A few counts support this clonotype. V is TRBV7-9 and J is TRBJ1-1; D ambiguous. Between the trimmed V and J ends, which lost 7 bases and 0 bases, there was a span of 9 bases. The germline V gene encodes CDR1 SEHNR and CDR2 FQNEAQ (reference sequence). The CDR3 sequence is 13 residues long. CDR3 coding DNA: TGTGCCAGCACGTTCGGTGTGAACACTGAAGCTTTCTTT. This gives the protein CASTFGVNTEAFF.

The chain recombines TRBV5-8 with TRBJ1-5; D possibly corresponds to TRBD1 (6 bases). Trimming left V 5 bases short and J 4 bases short, with 13 bases between. This CDR3 is 14 amino acids long. Germline CDR1 SGHTS, CDR2 YDEGEE. The CDR3 bases are TGTGCCAGCAGTTACAGGGATCCAAATCAGCCCCAGCATTTT. Translation gives CASSYRDPNQPQHF.

V is TRBV5-4 and J is TRBJ2-1; D gene unclear. Trimming shortened V by 0 bases and J by 9 bases, and 13 bases separated the two germline ends. There are 14 residues in the CDR3. CDR1 and CDR2 from the germline V gene are SGHNT and YYREEE (reference sequence). This CDR3 reads CASSLVDPSAEQFF. For the CDR3, the DNA is TGTGCCAGCAGCTTGGTTGACCCATCGGCTGAGCAGTTCTTC.

There are many counts of this clonotype. CDR3 sequence (DNA): TGTGCCAGCAGCTCCTCCGGTCCCGGCAATGAGCAGTTCTTC. Its translation is CASSSSGPGNEQFF. The rearrangement links TRBV7-2 to TRBJ2-1; D unclear. CDR3 length: 14 amino acids. The germline gives CDR1 SGHTA, CDR2 FQGNSA. Trimming left V 4 bases short and J 6 bases short, with 13 bases between.

This clonotype was counted at least ten times. The gene calls are TRBV7-2 and TRBJ2-7; 8 nucleotides match TRBD1. CDR1 SGHTA and CDR2 FQGNSA come from the germline V gene. J gave up 2 bases and V 2 bases, and 5 bases lay outside the gene matches. The CDR3 length is 15 residues. The CDR3 nucleotides are TGTGCCAGCAGCTTACAGGGGGCGCCGACCTACGAGCAGTACTTC. Its protein is CASSLQGAPTYEQYF.

This clonotype has only a few counts. The chain couples TRBV29-1 to TRBJ1-1, with 11 bases that match TRBD1. The CDR3 is made up of 14 amino acids. Germline assignment: CDR1 SQVTM and CDR2 ANQGSEA. Trimming took 7 bases from V and 1 from J; bases not matched to a gene: 5. The CDR3 DNA reads TGCAGCGGGACAGGGGGCGCGAGGAACACTGAAGCTTTCTTT. Translating gives CSGTGGARNTEAFF.

V usage is TRBV29-1 and J usage is TRBJ1-1; D unresolved. The length of the CDR3 is 11 residues. V was trimmed by 1 base and J by 4 bases, leaving 4 bases between them. Germline CDR1 reads SQVTM; CDR2 reads ANQGSEA. The CDR3 loop is CSVEVSTEAFF. CDR3 DNA sequence: TGCAGCGTTGAAGTGAGCACTGAAGCTTTCTTT. Looking up the rest from reference TRBV29-1 and TRBJ1-1 gives the full variable domain: SAVISQKPSRDICQRGTSLTIQCQVDSQVTMMFWYRQQPGQSLTLIATANQGSEATYESGFVIDKFPISRPNLTFSTLTVSNMSPEDSSIYLCSVEVSTEAFFGQGTRLTVV.

This clonotype occurred a few times. This chain joins TRBV19 and TRBJ2-2; D not certain. V dropped 7 bases and J dropped 4 bases, with 13 bases sitting between them. Germline CDR1 LNHDA, CDR2 SQIVND (reference sequence). This CDR3 has 14 amino acids. For the CDR3, the DNA is TGTGCCAGTAAAGGCGACCCCGGCACCGGGGAGCTGTTTTTT. Translating it yields CASKGDPGTGELFF.

The chain employs TRBV28 and TRBJ2-7; the D gene could be TRBD1 or TRBD2 (5 bases each). This CDR3 has 15 residues. The germline CDR1 and CDR2 sequences are MDHEN and SYDVKM. V was trimmed by 7 bases and J by 3 bases, leaving 19 bases between them. In DNA, the CDR3 is TGTGCCAGCACCGAGATGGGGGATGTCCACTACGAGCAGTACTTC. Protein: CASTEMGDVHYEQYF. The complete variable domain, with remaining parts taken from reference TRBV28 and TRBJ2-7, reads DVKVTQSSRYLVKRTGEKVFLECVQDMDHENMFWYRQDPGLGLRLIYFSYDVKMKEKGDIPEGYSVSREKKERFSLILESASTNQTSMYLCASTEMGDVHYEQYFGPGTRLTVT.

This chain joins TRBV27 and TRBJ1-1, with TRBD1 as a possible D gene (6 bases). The length of the CDR3 is 18 residues. V was pared by 6 bases and J by 4 bases, with 27 bases between. Germline loops: CDR1 MNHEY, CDR2 SMNVEV (reference sequence). Here the CDR3 reads CASSTPLRGKDAGTEAFF. The DNA of the CDR3 is TGTGCCAGCAGCACCCCGCTCAGGGGCAAGGATGCGGGCACTGAAGCTTTCTTT.

This clonotype has ten or more counts. The V call is TRBV5-1, the J call TRBJ1-1; 10 bases agree with TRBD1. Trimming at V came to 0 bases and at J to 13 bases, leaving 12 bases not matched to a gene. This CDR3 spans 15 amino acids. Germline-derived CDR1 and CDR2 are SGHRS and YFSETQ. CDR3 coding DNA: TGCGCCAGCAGCTTGGCGGGACAGGGGAGGTCTATGGTTTTCTTT. It translates to CASSLAGQGRSMVFF.

The rearrangement links TRBV6-1 to TRBJ2-3, with D tentatively TRBD1 or TRBD2 (5 bases each). Trimming took 9 bases from V and 6 from J, leaving 16 bases between them. Germline CDR1 and CDR2: MNHNS and SASEGT. The CDR3 is 13 amino acids. The CDR3 loop is CASLQGAVDTQYF. The CDR3 DNA reads as TGTGCCAGTTTGCAGGGAGCAGTGGATACGCAGTATTTT.

This clonotype has just a few counts. The genes are TRBV12-3 or TRBV12-4 and TRBJ2-1, with D perhaps matching TRBD2 (6 bases). This CDR3 contains 14 residues. V was trimmed by 7 bases and J by 5 bases, leaving 15 bases between them. The DNA of the CDR3 is TGTGCCAGCACCTTTGGGCGGGGCGACAATGAGCAGTTCTTC. Protein sequence: CASTFGRGDNEQFF.

The chain has TRBV29-1 and TRBJ1-4; D is uncertain. The V end lost 4 bases, the J end lost 9 bases, and 15 bases lay between the germline ends. Per germline, CDR1 SQVTM and CDR2 ANQGSEA. This CDR3 region has 13 residues. CDR3 loop: CSVGEASFKKLFF. The DNA of the CDR3 is TGCAGCGTTGGGGAGGCGAGCTTTAAAAAACTGTTTTTT.

J is TRBJ2-3 and V is TRBV5-1; 7 bases map to TRBD1. The CDR3 sequence is 15 residues long. Germline values: CDR1 SGHRS, CDR2 YFSETQ. With 6 bases clipped from V and 2 bases from J, the junction kept 9 bases outside the gene matches. The DNA for the CDR3 is TGCGCCAGCAACCCACAGGGGAAGCACACAGATACGCAGTATTTT. This sequence encodes CASNPQGKHTDTQYF. Using reference TRBV5-1 and TRBJ2-3 for the parts outside the CDR3, the full variable domain is KAGVTQTPRYLIKTRGQQVTLSCSPISGHRSVSWYQQTPGQGLQFLFEYFSETQRNKGNFPGRFSGRQFSNSRSEMNVSTLELGDSALYLCASNPQGKHTDTQYFGPGTRLTVL.

The V and J genes are TRBV12-3 or TRBV12-4 and TRBJ2-1; either TRBD1 or TRBD2 may supply D (7 bases each). The ends were cut back, 6 bases at V and 6 bases at J, with 18 bases in the middle. The CDR3 has 15 residues. The chain's CDR3 is CASRNQGEGFNEQFF. CDR3 bases: TGTGCCAGCAGGAATCAGGGGGAGGGTTTCAATGAGCAGTTCTTC.

This clonotype has ten or more counts. CDR3 bases: TGTGCCAGCAGTGAATATGGCAGCACCGGGGAGCTGTTTTTT. Translating gives CASSEYGSTGELFF. The chain uses TRBV25-1 and TRBJ2-2; no reliable D call. Trimming took 0 bases from V and 4 from J, leaving 6 bases between them. The CDR3 contains 14 residues. The germline gives CDR1 MGHDK, CDR2 SYGVNS.

The chain has TRBV29-1 and TRBJ2-3, with 9 positions matching TRBD2. CDR3 size: 15 residues. Germline V lookup: CDR1 SQVTM, CDR2 ANQGSEA. V was clipped by 6 bases and J by 5 bases; unmatched bases: 12. This chain's CDR3 is CSVGGGGARGDTQYF. DNA for the CDR3: TGCAGCGTGGGCGGCGGGGGGGCGCGAGGAGATACGCAGTATTTT.

Only a few counts were recorded for this clonotype. V gene TRBV10-3 combines with J gene TRBJ2-7, with D tentatively TRBD2 (5 bases). The V end lost 10 bases, the J end lost 6 bases, and 16 bases lay between the germline ends. Germline CDR1 reads ENHRY; CDR2 reads SYGVKD. The CDR3 consists of 12 residues. CDR3 sequence: CANSAGEGEQYF. Here the CDR3 DNA reads TGTGCCAACTCCGCCGGGGAAGGCGAGCAGTACTTC.

This clonotype was observed a handful of times. The rearrangement links TRBV20-1 to TRBJ2-7; no firm D call. The CDR3 extends over 15 amino acids. The germline CDR1 and CDR2 sequences are DFQATT and SNEGSKA (reference sequence). Trimming left V 0 bases short and J 0 bases short, with 12 bases between. In DNA, the CDR3 is TGCAGTGCTAGAGATGCCCAGGCCAGCTCCTACGAGCAGTACTTC. Encoded protein: CSARDAQASSYEQYF.

This clonotype was observed a handful of times. The J gene is TRBJ2-2, the V gene TRBV6-4; perhaps TRBD2 as D (5 bases). The CDR3 is made up of 13 amino acids. Looked up from germline, CDR1 is MRHNA and CDR2 is SNTAGT. Trimming stripped 4 bases from V and 6 bases from J, with 9 bases between. The CDR3 DNA reads TGTGCCAGCAGTGCGGGGAGTGCCGGGGAGCTGTTTTTT. Translating it yields CASSAGSAGELFF.

This clonotype showed up just a few times. Here the CDR3 reads CSVPGGGGYTF. The CDR3 bases are TGCAGCGTGCCAGGGGGCGGTGGCTACACCTTC. The chain recombines TRBV29-1 with TRBJ1-2, with 8 bases lining up with TRBD1. Germline V lookup: CDR1 SQVTM, CDR2 ANQGSEA. This CDR3 is 11 amino acids long. Unmatched junction bases numbered 4, after V lost 6 bases and J lost 7 bases. The variable domain in full, completed from reference TRBV29-1 and TRBJ1-2, reads SAVISQKPSRDICQRGTSLTIQCQVDSQVTMMFWYRQQPGQSLTLIATANQGSEATYESGFVIDKFPISRPNLTFSTLTVSNMSPEDSSIYLCSVPGGGGYTFGSGTRLTVV.

J is TRBJ2-2 and V is TRBV6-5, with D unresolved. This CDR3 is built from 12 residues. The V end was cut by 2 bases, the J end by 5 bases, with 3 bases between. CDR1 MNHEY and CDR2 SVGAGI come from the germline V gene. The CDR3 DNA reads as TGTGCCAGCAGTTACCTAACCGGGGAGCTGTTTTTT. It specifies CASSYLTGELFF.

This clonotype was picked up many times. The chain is built from TRBV30 and TRBJ1-5, with D tentatively TRBD1 (5 bases). The CDR3 covers 12 residues. V was trimmed by 1 base and J by 7 bases, leaving 8 bases between them. Germline V lookup: CDR1 GTSNPN, CDR2 SVGIG (reference sequence). The CDR3 here is CAWSGGTQPQHF. DNA for the CDR3: TGTGCCTGGAGTGGCGGGACGCAGCCCCAGCATTTT.